Here is one TCR beta chain with its context. Its antigen is not identified. A second PCR, run for roughly 7 to 12 cycles, used a sample-barcoded 5' primer plus a J-beta primer mix. MiXCR was run by TCRdb on the 5' RACE reads, yielding one entry per CDR3 protein. Here the sample spans 600,000 to 650,000 distinct CDR3 sequences, around three fifths being singletons. The sample belongs to a study of blood T cells in healthy people across ages. Total RNA extracted from each sample amounted to at least 5.5 micrograms. Study results and limitations: Naive and antigen-experienced cells were not separated, limiting conclusive comparison. Strongly correlated with naive T cell percentage was TCR beta diversity. Investigators viewed diversity estimates from one million T cells as underestimates, the study reported.

Per germline, CDR1 SNHLY and CDR2 FYNNEI. CDR3 size: 15 residues. After removal of 2 bases from V and 5 bases from J, the junction contained 7 bases not matched to a gene. Sequenced sample: blood. V is TRBV2 and J is TRBJ2-5; 8 nucleotides line up with TRBD1. This clonotype originated in a man aged 55 to 70 in good health. The CDR3 bases are TGTGCCAGCAGTGAACAGGACAGGGTTCGGGAGACCCAGTACTTC. It specifies CASSEQDRVRETQYF.